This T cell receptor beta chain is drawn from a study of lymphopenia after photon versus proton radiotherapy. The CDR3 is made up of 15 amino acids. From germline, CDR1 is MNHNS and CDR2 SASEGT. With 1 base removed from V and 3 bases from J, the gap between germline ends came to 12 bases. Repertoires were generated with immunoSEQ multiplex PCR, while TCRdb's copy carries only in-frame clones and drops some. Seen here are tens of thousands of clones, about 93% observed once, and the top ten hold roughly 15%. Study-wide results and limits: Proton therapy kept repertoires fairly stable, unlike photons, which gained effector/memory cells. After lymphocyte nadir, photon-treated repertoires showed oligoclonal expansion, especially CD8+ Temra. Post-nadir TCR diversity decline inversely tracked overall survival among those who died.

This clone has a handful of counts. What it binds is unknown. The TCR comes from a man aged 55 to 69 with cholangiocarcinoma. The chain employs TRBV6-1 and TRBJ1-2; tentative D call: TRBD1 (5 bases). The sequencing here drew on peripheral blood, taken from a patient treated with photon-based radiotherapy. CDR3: CASSEGPGRDYGYTF. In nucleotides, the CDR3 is TGTGCCAGCAGTGAAGGCCCAGGGCGAGACTATGGCTACACCTTC.